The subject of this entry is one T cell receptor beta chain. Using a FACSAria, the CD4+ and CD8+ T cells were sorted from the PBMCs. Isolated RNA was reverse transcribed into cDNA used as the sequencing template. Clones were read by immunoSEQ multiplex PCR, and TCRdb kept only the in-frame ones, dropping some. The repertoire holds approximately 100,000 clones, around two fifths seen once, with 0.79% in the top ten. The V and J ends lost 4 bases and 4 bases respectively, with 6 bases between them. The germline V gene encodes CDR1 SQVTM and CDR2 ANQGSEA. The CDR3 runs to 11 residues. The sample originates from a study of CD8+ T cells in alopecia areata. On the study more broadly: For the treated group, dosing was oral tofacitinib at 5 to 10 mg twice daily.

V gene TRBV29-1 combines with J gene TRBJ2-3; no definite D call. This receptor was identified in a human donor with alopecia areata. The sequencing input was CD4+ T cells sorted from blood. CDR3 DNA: TGCAGCGTTGTCGATCCAGATACGCAGTATTTT. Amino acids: CSVVDPDTQYF.